The present TCR beta chain was sequenced within a study of blood T cells in healthy people across ages. They isolated at least 6 million PBMCs from each sample. The V and J ends lost 6 bases and 1 base respectively, with 3 bases between them. CDR3 length: 11 amino acids. This clonotype was recorded many times. Then a second PCR, running about 6 to 12 cycles, was carried out with a sample-barcoded 5' primer and a J-beta primer mix. Carrying 12 random nucleotides, a template-switch adaptor labeled each individual cDNA molecule. MiXCR, run by TCRdb on the 5' RACE reads, gives a single entry per CDR3 protein. The sample has 1.5 million to 2 million distinct CDR3 sequences, 35% to 50% seen once.

The V and J genes are TRBV12-3 or TRBV12-4 and TRBJ2-5; D is undetermined. Material for sequencing was blood. The receptor was derived from a human donor in good health. CDR3 protein: CASSIQETQYF. CDR3 in DNA: TGTGCCAGCAGCATCCAAGAGACCCAGTACTTC.